This is a list of T cell receptor beta chains from one sample in a study of cytomegalovirus exposure and HLA in healthy donors. Sequenced by immunoSEQ multiplex PCR; TCRdb stores in-frame clones only, minus some. There are some 29,000 clones in the sample; 40% to 45% occur only once, and roughly 2.1% lies in the top ten. Specimen: PBMCs. The receptors stem from a woman aged 45 to 65 in good health and CMV-seronegative. Each CDR3 is given without its conserved first and last residue.

v_call: TRBV6-6
j_call: TRBJ1-5
cdr3_aa: ASSYGQGLGQPQH

v_call: TRBV6-6
j_call: TRBJ2-2
cdr3_aa: ASTGTGGSGELF

v_call: TRBV28
j_call: TRBJ2-5
cdr3_aa: ASSPGTGTTGETQY

v_call: TRBV27
j_call: TRBJ2-7
cdr3_aa: ASSLRSQPQGYEQY

v_call: TRBV12-5
j_call: TRBJ2-7
cdr3_aa: ASVSGHGDSYEQY

v_call: TRBV5-1
j_call: TRBJ2-1
cdr3_aa: ASSLAATGTYNEQF

v_call: TRBV7-3
j_call: TRBJ2-1
cdr3_aa: ASSSIDNEQF

v_call: TRBV15
j_call: TRBJ2-5
cdr3_aa: ATSRRTSGETQY

v_call: TRBV5-4
j_call: TRBJ2-5
cdr3_aa: ASSTRQGGQKETQY

v_call: TRBV14
j_call: TRBJ1-6
cdr3_aa: ASSHPDRDYNSPLH

v_call: TRBV30
j_call: TRBJ1-1
cdr3_aa: AWSRPGHNTEAF

v_call: TRBV7-2
j_call: TRBJ2-3
cdr3_aa: ASTRTSGTDTQY

v_call: TRBV23-1
j_call: TRBJ2-2
cdr3_aa: ASSPDRGDCAGELF

v_call: TRBV6-4
j_call: TRBJ2-3
cdr3_aa: ASSRDSSRIDTQY

v_call: TRBV29-1
j_call: TRBJ2-7
cdr3_aa: SVARQGPPYEQY

v_call: TRBV23-1
j_call: -
cdr3_aa: ASSHPYEQY

v_call: TRBV18
j_call: TRBJ2-7
cdr3_aa: ASSPSDEQY

v_call: TRBV6-5
j_call: TRBJ1-4
cdr3_aa: ASSYEQDSKLF

v_call: TRBV6-6
j_call: TRBJ1-2
cdr3_aa: ASSYSRAGDNYGYT

v_call: TRBV14
j_call: TRBJ2-3
cdr3_aa: ASRLSGWKADTQY

v_call: TRBV5-1
j_call: TRBJ1-1
cdr3_aa: ASSLAGQGNTEAF

v_call: TRBV5-8
j_call: TRBJ1-3
cdr3_aa: ASSSRAGPSGNTIY

v_call: TRBV19
j_call: TRBJ1-2
cdr3_aa: ASSIQGTTYGYT

v_call: TRBV27
j_call: TRBJ1-1
cdr3_aa: ASSQQGRTEAF

v_call: TRBV5-1
j_call: TRBJ2-2
cdr3_aa: ASSLGGTRTGELF

v_call: TRBV5-5
j_call: TRBJ2-1
cdr3_aa: ASSITGEGEQF

v_call: TRBV19
j_call: TRBJ1-2
cdr3_aa: ASSISRGPTNYGYT

v_call: TRBV2
j_call: TRBJ2-3
cdr3_aa: ASSQPGTGWTDTQY

v_call: TRBV29-1
j_call: TRBJ1-2
cdr3_aa: SVSGTGEGYT

v_call: TRBV5-1
j_call: TRBJ2-1
cdr3_aa: ASSLVPDRDGNEQF

v_call: TRBV5-1
j_call: TRBJ1-2
cdr3_aa: ASSLGRNRESDGCT

v_call: TRBV5-6
j_call: TRBJ1-1
cdr3_aa: ASSSETGYNTEAF

v_call: TRBV9
j_call: TRBJ2-3
cdr3_aa: ASSEGTSGIDTQY

v_call: TRBV27
j_call: TRBJ2-1
cdr3_aa: ASSPPFSSGRDYNEQF

v_call: TRBV2
j_call: TRBJ2-7
cdr3_aa: ASSLFYEQY

v_call: TRBV7-8
j_call: TRBJ1-1
cdr3_aa: ASSPMGDRETEAF

v_call: TRBV28
j_call: TRBJ1-1
cdr3_aa: ASSPPNRGTEAF

v_call: TRBV5-1
j_call: TRBJ2-7
cdr3_aa: ASSVIASSSYEQY

v_call: TRBV6-4
j_call: TRBJ2-1
cdr3_aa: ASSEYSNPCNEQF

v_call: TRBV7-8
j_call: TRBJ1-1
cdr3_aa: ASSLKSGGTNTEAF

v_call: TRBV7-2
j_call: TRBJ2-1
cdr3_aa: ASSFDRGPNEQF

v_call: TRBV18
j_call: TRBJ1-1
cdr3_aa: ASSPPDSLNTEAF

v_call: TRBV30
j_call: TRBJ1-5
cdr3_aa: AWSVPGTGDNQPQH

v_call: TRBV30
j_call: TRBJ1-1
cdr3_aa: AWSVGGGATTEAF

v_call: TRBV5-8
j_call: TRBJ2-7
cdr3_aa: ASSRSGINYEQY

v_call: TRBV13
j_call: TRBJ2-7
cdr3_aa: ASSPDREGEQY

v_call: TRBV19
j_call: TRBJ1-5
cdr3_aa: ASSPTGSSNQPQH

v_call: TRBV6-1
j_call: TRBJ1-2
cdr3_aa: ASSDLRGAGGYT

v_call: TRBV5-1
j_call: TRBJ2-5
cdr3_aa: ASSLERGTYQETQY

v_call: TRBV28
j_call: TRBJ2-7
cdr3_aa: ASSSLGQRVYEQY

v_call: TRBV28
j_call: TRBJ2-7
cdr3_aa: ASSQDRGNEQY

v_call: TRBV5-6
j_call: TRBJ2-7
cdr3_aa: ASSAQGIRVYEQY

v_call: TRBV7-9
j_call: TRBJ1-3
cdr3_aa: ASSPAGNTIY